This TCR beta chain was sequenced during a study of blood T cell repertoires in COVID-19. The overall study: Whether acute or convalescent, the COVID-19 samples came from the United States, Italy and Spain. T cells, B-cell-depleted T cells, or PBMCs supplied cDNA or gDNA.

V lost 2 bases to trimming and J lost 3 bases, with 2 bases between them. Germline V gene data show CDR1 as MDHEN and CDR2 as SYDVKM. The CDR3 loop spans 11 amino acids. Assay used: immunoSEQ multiplex PCR; TCRdb lists only in-frame clones, some missing. The repertoire holds tens of thousands of clones, roughly 82% seen once, with under 30% in the top ten. This clone was seen once. The sample contains more than one DNA sequence encoding this CDR3. Input material: peripheral blood. This TCR was recovered from a woman of 80 years or more with acute or convalescent COVID-19. The rearrangement joins TRBV28 to TRBJ2-7; D gene uncertain. The CDR3, as DNA: TGTGCCAGCAGTTTACGCTACGAGCAGTACTTC. The encoded protein is CASSLRYEQYF.